These T cell receptor beta chains were read from a single sample in a study of shared clonotypes between healthy human individuals. The assay was immunoSEQ multiplex PCR, and TCRdb's table has in-frame clones only and misses some. The table has over 750,000 clones, 90% to 98% seen once. The sequenced material came from naive CD8+ T cells sorted from blood. These receptors all stem from a man under 40 in good health. The CDR3 runs from the conserved cysteine through the conserved F or W. The order of the fields is D gene, clone size, J gene, V gene, CDR3 protein, CDR3 DNA. A D gene is named only where the DNA matches it firmly. A clone size is listed for some rows: how often the clone was seen (once, few, many), or a class if it is expanded.

D gene: .; clone size: once; J gene: TRBJ2-7; V gene: TRBV27; CDR3 protein: CASSLSRYRVDFYEQYF; CDR3 DNA: TGTGCCAGCAGTTTATCCCGTTACAGGGTGGATTTCTACGAGCAGTACTTC
D gene: TRBD2; clone size: .; J gene: TRBJ2-1; V gene: TRBV29-1; CDR3 protein: CSVEGLAGGPFLNEQFF; CDR3 DNA: TGCAGCGTTGAAGGGCTAGCGGGAGGGCCTTTTTTGAATGAGCAGTTCTTC
D gene: .; clone size: .; J gene: TRBJ2-7; V gene: TRBV7-6; CDR3 protein: CASSSLGGYEQYF; CDR3 DNA: TGTGCCAGCAGCTCTTTGGGCGGCTACGAGCAGTACTTC
D gene: .; clone size: .; J gene: TRBJ2-1; V gene: TRBV6-6; CDR3 protein: CASREGREQFF; CDR3 DNA: TGTGCCAGCAGGGAGGGGCGTGAGCAGTTCTTC
D gene: TRBD2; clone size: .; J gene: TRBJ2-5; V gene: TRBV2; CDR3 protein: CASSTLAEQETQYF; CDR3 DNA: TGTGCCAGCAGCACTCTAGCGGAACAAGAGACCCAGTACTTC
D gene: .; clone size: .; J gene: TRBJ1-5; V gene: TRBV19; CDR3 protein: CASSIESRGRGQPQHF; CDR3 DNA: TGTGCCAGTAGTATAGAGTCGCGAGGGCGAGGCCAGCCCCAGCATTTT
D gene: .; clone size: .; J gene: TRBJ2-1; V gene: TRBV27; CDR3 protein: CASSLGTNEQFF; CDR3 DNA: TGTGCCAGCAGTTTAGGGACTAATGAGCAGTTCTTC
D gene: .; clone size: .; J gene: TRBJ1-2; V gene: TRBV11-2; CDR3 protein: CASSLGTVSGYTF; CDR3 DNA: TGTGCCAGCAGCTTAGGGACAGTATCTGGCTACACCTTC
D gene: .; clone size: .; J gene: TRBJ2-1; V gene: TRBV9; CDR3 protein: CASSVGGGGLRGEQFF; CDR3 DNA: TGTGCCAGCAGCGTAGGAGGGGGAGGGCTTAGGGGTGAGCAGTTCTTC
D gene: .; clone size: .; J gene: TRBJ2-4; V gene: TRBV7-8; CDR3 protein: CASSLARVGNIQYF; CDR3 DNA: TGTGCCAGCAGCTTAGCCAGGGTCGGAAACATTCAGTACTTC
D gene: TRBD2; clone size: .; J gene: TRBJ2-7; V gene: TRBV29-1; CDR3 protein: CSATLRLAHYEQYF; CDR3 DNA: TGCAGCGCAACACTCAGACTAGCGCACTACGAGCAGTACTTC
D gene: .; clone size: .; J gene: TRBJ2-1; V gene: TRBV9; CDR3 protein: CASSPRDPPVGNEQFF; CDR3 DNA: TGTGCCAGCAGCCCCCGGGACCCGCCGGTAGGGAATGAGCAGTTCTTC
D gene: TRBD2; clone size: .; J gene: TRBJ2-7; V gene: TRBV27; CDR3 protein: CASRAGTSGMYEQYF; CDR3 DNA: TGTGCCAGCCGAGCCGGGACTAGCGGGATGTACGAGCAGTACTTC
D gene: .; clone size: .; J gene: TRBJ2-7; V gene: TRBV6-6; CDR3 protein: CASILSAGIMEQYF; CDR3 DNA: TGTGCCAGCATTTTGTCGGCGGGGATTATGGAGCAGTACTTC
D gene: TRBD2; clone size: .; J gene: TRBJ2-1; V gene: TRBV5-8; CDR3 protein: CASSPRAASGRAGEQFF; CDR3 DNA: TGTGCCAGCAGCCCACGCGCGGCTAGCGGGAGGGCCGGGGAGCAGTTCTTC
D gene: .; clone size: once; J gene: TRBJ2-5; V gene: TRBV9; CDR3 protein: CASSVGGTAGETQYF; CDR3 DNA: TGTGCCAGCAGCGTTGGAGGGACGGCAGGCGAGACCCAGTACTTC
D gene: .; clone size: .; J gene: TRBJ2-7; V gene: TRBV7-6; CDR3 protein: CASSTVGEQYF; CDR3 DNA: TGTGCCAGCAGCACCGTGGGGGAGCAGTACTTC
D gene: .; clone size: .; J gene: TRBJ2-7; V gene: TRBV5-1; CDR3 protein: CASSLVTATYEQYF; CDR3 DNA: TGCGCCAGCAGCTTGGTAACGGCTACCTACGAGCAGTACTTC
D gene: .; clone size: .; J gene: TRBJ1-2; V gene: TRBV4-1; CDR3 protein: CASSQMGLENYGYTF; CDR3 DNA: TGCGCCAGCAGCCAAATGGGGCTTGAAAACTATGGCTACACCTTC
D gene: .; clone size: .; J gene: TRBJ1-5; V gene: TRBV27; CDR3 protein: CASSLSSNQPQHF; CDR3 DNA: TGTGCCAGCAGTTTATCCTCCAATCAGCCCCAGCATTTT